The 7 T cell receptor beta chains below were found in one sample sequenced in a study of T cells after yellow fever vaccination (dated by TCRdb to between 2018 and 2021). Receptors were amplified or captured by 5' RACE. The sequencer was an Illumina NovaSeq 6000. TCRdb itself trimmed the public reads at Q25 with fastp, ran MiXCR and retained productive beta chains. Rows merge per CDR3 protein into single entries with the most common DNA and genes. The sample table records some 200,000 distinct CDR3 sequences; approximately 9.9% of these occur just once. Jointly, the top ten make up 35% to 40% of the sample. The treatment or condition label corresponds to: live attenuated yellow fever vaccine strain. This sample comprised CD8+ T cells sorted from PBMCs, obtained 15 days after the yellow fever booster vaccination. These receptors all stem from a man younger than 30 who received the YFV17D yellow fever vaccine.

This chain links TRBV3-1 with TRBJ2-7, with TRBD1 as a possible D gene (5 bases). From germline, CDR1 is LGHDT and CDR2 YNNKEL (reference sequence). V was pared by 0 bases and J by 1 base, with 10 bases between. The CDR3 has 15 residues. This CDR3 is CASSQEKGLSYEQYF. For the CDR3, the DNA is TGTGCCAGCAGCCAAGAAAAGGGGTTGTCCTACGAGCAGTACTTC.

This clonotype has at least ten counts. This rearrangement joins TRBV12-3 or TRBV12-4 to TRBJ2-1, with D unclear. The CDR3 has 12 residues. Between the trimmed V and J ends, which lost 6 bases and 9 bases, there was a span of 12 bases. CDR3 sequence (DNA): TGTGCCAGCAGCCCGAACACCGTTGAGCAGTTCTTC. It encodes CASSPNTVEQFF.

In its sample, this clonotype was seen a few times. V is TRBV6-1 and J is TRBJ1-1; perhaps TRBD1 as D (6 bases). The V and J ends lost 7 bases and 1 base respectively, with 13 bases between them. The CDR3 sequence is 14 residues long. Germline V gives CDR1 MNHNS, CDR2 SASEGT. The CDR3 loop reads CASISQGANTEAFF. CDR3 coding DNA: TGTGCCAGCATCTCACAGGGAGCGAACACTGAAGCTTTCTTT.

There are a few counts of this clonotype. The J gene is TRBJ2-7, the V gene TRBV6-2 or TRBV6-3, with 11 bases aligning to TRBD2. The length of the CDR3 is 18 residues. CDR1 is MNHEY, CDR2 SVGEGT, per germline. Germline trimming cut 4 bases from V and 4 bases from J; bases unmatched to any gene: 15. The CDR3 sequence: CASSSVSLLAGGNYEQYF. CDR3 in DNA: TGTGCCAGCAGTTCCGTCTCTCTTCTAGCGGGGGGAAATTACGAGCAGTACTTC.

In its sample, this clonotype was seen a few times. The chain carries TRBV20-1 and TRBJ2-7; D remains ambiguous. V dropped 4 bases and J dropped 4 bases, with 23 bases sitting between them. The CDR3 has 16 amino acids. CDR1 and CDR2 from the germline V gene are DFQATT and SNEGSKA (reference sequence). CDR3 DNA sequence: TGCAGTGCTAAACCTACTCTAGGGTCGCTCTTGTACGAGCAGTACTTC. As protein: CSAKPTLGSLLYEQYF.

This clonotype was counted a few times. The rearrangement joins TRBV11-2 to TRBJ1-6; tentative D call: TRBD1 (6 bases). The V gene's germline CDR1 is SGHAT and CDR2 FQNNGV. The length of the CDR3 is 14 residues. Trimming pared 8 bases from V and 10 bases from J, leaving 18 bases between. As DNA, the CDR3 is TGTGCCAGCCGCCTGGGGAGGGGGGGATCACCCCTCCACTTT. Protein product: CASRLGRGGSPLHF.

This clonotype was counted only a few times. The chain employs TRBV12-3 or TRBV12-4 and TRBJ2-7; D remains unclear. Trimming removed 1 base at V and 0 bases at J, with 7 bases between. CDR3 length equals 14 residues. The CDR3 loop reads CASSLVGGSYEQYF. In DNA form, the CDR3 reads TGTGCCAGCAGTTTAGTGGGCGGCTCCTACGAGCAGTACTTC.